This section outlines one T cell receptor (beta chain) sequence together with its context. Its specificity is not known. The source of the sample is a study of T cell responses to AZD1222 COVID-19 vaccine. Study-level results: Clonal diversity may have been underestimated, and the donors were mostly white British, with more females than males. Among those given AZD1222, only five or six were seropositive at baseline. Elevations in Spike-specific TCR breadth and depth followed administration of two AZD1222 doses. Across the whole spike, CD4 TCRs peaked at regions 160-218 and 743-854.

Sequencing was performed with immunoSEQ multiplex PCR; in TCRdb, only in-frame clones are kept and a portion is missing. The sample yields 170,000 or so clones, 70% to 90% seen once. Looked up from germline, CDR1 is KGHSH and CDR2 is LQKENI. The CDR3 covers 15 residues. V lost 3 bases and J lost 0, with 9 bases in between. Sequenced here: peripheral blood, sampled 28 days after the second AZD1222 dose. The rearrangement links TRBV18 to TRBJ1-5; D remains unclear. The sequence came from an adult who received the AZD1222 COVID-19 vaccine. The chain's CDR3 is CASSPSFSSNQPQHF. CDR3 DNA sequence: TGTGCCAGCTCACCGAGCTTCTCTAGCAATCAGCCCCAGCATTTT.